This T cell receptor (beta chain) was recorded in a study of blood T cell repertoires in COVID-19. Source study methods: Amplification with reference gene primers provided the estimates of nucleated cell counts. Using immunoSEQ multiplex PCR, the repertoire was profiled, and TCRdb retains in-frame clones only, with some absent. D and trimming were read from the DNA, whereas the V and J calls and clone size are those reported in that table. The profile covers about 130,000 clones, with roughly four fifths appearing a single time and roughly 15% taken by the ten largest. The CDR3 runs to 16 residues. Germline V gene lookup returns CDR1 SGHRS and CDR2 YFSETQ. V lost 4 bases, J lost 4 bases, and 8 bases stayed unmatched.

The clonotype originates from a woman aged 45-59 years with acute or convalescent COVID-19. The sequenced material came from peripheral blood. The chain joins TRBV5-1 to TRBJ2-1, with 10 bases aligning to TRBD2. For the CDR3, the DNA is TGCGCCAGCAGCGTGAGGACTAGCGGCAGTTACAATGAGCAGTTCTTC. It codes for CASSVRTSGSYNEQFF.